Below are 26 T cell receptor beta chains sequenced from a single sample in a study of blood T cell repertoires in COVID-19. Repertoires were generated with immunoSEQ multiplex PCR, while TCRdb's copy carries only in-frame clones and drops some. Here the sample spans under 150,000 clones, approximately 84% being singletons. The sequenced sample was peripheral blood. These receptors were collected from a man aged 50 or older with acute or convalescent COVID-19.

V is TRBV10-3 and J is TRBJ1-3, with TRBD1 matching 11 bases. The J segment lost 0 bases and the V segment lost 6 bases, leaving 13 bases of the junction unmatched. CDR1 is ENHRY, CDR2 SYGVKD, per germline. CDR3 length: 19 residues. In DNA form, the CDR3 reads TGTGCCATCAGCCTCGGGACAGGGGGAGCGGTGGGCTCTGGAAACACCATATATTTT. Translating it yields CAISLGTGGAVGSGNTIYF.

The chain is built from TRBV5-1 and TRBJ1-1, with 9 bases lining up with TRBD1. The V and J ends lost 0 bases and 8 bases, in that order; junction bases with no gene match: 5. This CDR3 comprises 14 residues. Per germline, CDR1 SGHRS and CDR2 YFSETQ. The CDR3 region is CASSLAGQGGEAFF. CDR3 sequence (DNA): TGCGCCAGCAGCTTGGCGGGACAGGGTGGGGAAGCTTTCTTT.

The chain combines TRBV5-1 with TRBJ1-1; D gene uncertain. V shed 1 base and J shed 1 base, with 11 bases lying between them. The germline CDR1 and CDR2 sequences are SGHRS and YFSETQ. This CDR3 has 15 residues. This CDR3 is CASSLLKEPNTEAFF. The CDR3 coding sequence is TGCGCCAGCAGCTTGCTTAAGGAGCCGAACACTGAAGCTTTCTTT.

The genes are TRBV2 and TRBJ2-5; D unresolved. The germline V and J ends were trimmed by 6 bases and 5 bases, with 13 bases remaining between them. Germline V gene lookup returns CDR1 SNHLY and CDR2 FYNNEI. The CDR3 totals 13 residues. The CDR3 is CASRIRFGETQYF. The DNA of the CDR3 is TGTGCCAGCAGAATCAGATTCGGGGAGACCCAGTACTTC.

V and J are TRBV5-8 and TRBJ2-6, with TRBD1 as a possible D gene (5 bases). The CDR3 spans 16 residues. The V gene's germline CDR1 is SGHTS and CDR2 YDEGEE. V shed 1 base and J shed 0 bases, with 8 bases lying between them. The CDR3: CASSLRTNSGANVLTF. The DNA of the CDR3 is TGTGCCAGCAGCTTGAGGACAAACTCTGGGGCCAACGTCCTGACTTTC. Looking up the rest from reference TRBV5-8 and TRBJ2-6 gives the full variable domain: EAGVTQSPTHLIKTRGQQATLRCSPISGHTSVYWYQQALGLGLQFLLWYDEGEERNRGNFPPRFSGRQFPNYSSELNVNALELEDSALYLCASSLRTNSGANVLTFGAGSRLTVL.

V and J are TRBV30 and TRBJ1-2; D is undetermined. This CDR3 is 9 amino acids long. CDR1 GTSNPN and CDR2 SVGIG come from the germline V gene (reference sequence). Trimming shortened V by 4 bases and J by 14 bases, and 11 bases separated the two germline ends. The CDR3 region is CAWTPGGTF. The CDR3 nucleotides read TGTGCCTGGACACCAGGTGGAACCTTC.

This clone was observed a single time. The chain combines TRBV4-1 with TRBJ2-3; no firm D call. This CDR3 contains 13 residues. Per the germline V gene, CDR1 is MGHRA and CDR2 is YSYEKL. Trimming shortened V by 4 bases and J by 0 bases, and 5 bases separated the two germline ends. CDR3 in amino acids: CASSPISTDTQYF. The CDR3 nucleotides read TGCGCCAGCAGCCCCATTAGCACAGATACGCAGTATTTT.

CDR3 loop: CASTVNTEAFF. The CDR3, as DNA: TGTGCCAGCACAGTGAACACTGAAGCTTTCTTT. The rearrangement joins TRBV2 to TRBJ1-1, with D unclear. Germline CDR1 SNHLY, CDR2 FYNNEI. The V end lost 7 bases, the J end lost 0 bases, and 3 bases lay between the germline ends. The CDR3 is 11 residues long. Complete variable domain (other parts from reference TRBV2 and TRBJ1-1): EPEVTQTPSHQVTQMGQEVILRCVPISNHLYFYWYRQILGQKVEFLVSFYNNEISEKSEIFDDQFSVERPDGSNFTLKIRSTKLEDSAMYFCASTVNTEAFFGQGTRLTVV.

The chain has TRBV4-1 and TRBJ1-2; TRBD1 might be the D (5 bases). V lost 0 bases and J lost 6, with 14 bases in between. CDR3 length equals 15 residues. From germline, CDR1 is MGHRA and CDR2 YSYEKL. Here the CDR3 DNA reads TGCGCCAGCAGCCAAGAGCGGGGGAAATTCGATGGCTACACCTTC. It is translated as CASSQERGKFDGYTF.

The chain couples TRBV5-4 to TRBJ2-7, with 8 nucleotides matching TRBD1. Germline-derived CDR1 and CDR2 are SGHNT and YYREEE (reference sequence). CDR3 length: 12 residues. The V segment lost 10 bases and the J segment 7 bases; nucleotides outside the gene matches: 10. The CDR3 DNA reads TGTGCCTGGGGGCAGGGGGCTCAGGAGCAGTACTTC. Its protein product is CAWGQGAQEQYF.

The V and J genes are TRBV30 and TRBJ1-2; 8 bases are shared with TRBD1. Germline CDR1 is GTSNPN and CDR2 is SVGIG (reference sequence). CDR3 length: 16 residues. V lost 4 bases to trimming and J lost 1 base; unmatched junction nucleotides: 11. CDR3 sequence reads: CAWTLPGQGFNYGYTF. For the CDR3, the DNA is TGTGCCTGGACCCTACCCGGACAGGGCTTTAACTATGGCTACACCTTC.

CDR3 region: CASSTRGGSYNEQFF. The DNA for the CDR3 is TGTGCCAGCAGCACCCGGGGGGGGTCCTACAATGAGCAGTTCTTC. This rearrangement joins TRBV11-3 to TRBJ2-1; 8 bases fit TRBD2. CDR3 length: 15 amino acids. In germline, CDR1 is SGHNT, CDR2 YENEEA. V was pared by 5 bases and J by 1 base, with 4 bases of the junction left unmatched.

This chain uses TRBV2 with TRBJ1-1; possible D gene TRBD1, 5 bases. The CDR3 covers 13 residues. Per the germline V gene, CDR1 is SNHLY and CDR2 is FYNNEI. The V and J ends lost 11 bases and 1 base respectively, with 14 bases between them. The CDR3 DNA sequence: TGTGCCGGTATGGGGGGAGGGAACACTGAAGCTTTCTTT. It specifies CAGMGGGNTEAFF.

The rearrangement uses TRBV19 and TRBJ1-1; 8 nucleotides match TRBD1. Germline V lookup: CDR1 LNHDA, CDR2 SQIVND (reference sequence). Trimming removed 7 bases from V and 2 bases from J; junction bases left unmatched: 12. The CDR3 has 16 amino acids. This CDR3 is CASTPLGTGLNTEAFF. In nucleotides, the CDR3 is TGTGCCAGTACCCCATTGGGGACAGGACTTAACACTGAAGCTTTCTTT.

V and J are TRBV5-4 and TRBJ1-6; TRBD1 matches 7 bases. Germline V gene sequence: CDR1 SGHNT, CDR2 YYREEE (reference sequence). V lost 4 bases and J lost 7; bases outside the gene matches: 11. The CDR3 covers 16 residues. CDR3 coding DNA: TGTGCCAGCAGCCCCGGCTACAGGGGAACCAATTCACCCCTCCACTTT. This codes for CASSPGYRGTNSPLHF.

This chain links TRBV5-1 with TRBJ1-2; D is perhaps TRBD1 (5 bases). This CDR3 is 13 amino acids long. Trimming pared 0 bases from V and 7 bases from J, leaving 10 bases between. CDR1 and CDR2 (germline): SGHRS, YFSETQ. The CDR3 reads CASSLEGNGGYTF. CDR3 in DNA: TGCGCCAGCAGCTTGGAGGGGAACGGTGGCTACACCTTC.

This clone came up a few times. The rearrangement links TRBV2 to TRBJ1-4; weak D call: TRBD1 (5 bases). V was shortened by 5 bases and J by 8 bases, with 15 bases between the two germline ends. This CDR3 region has 14 residues. Per the germline V gene, CDR1 is SNHLY and CDR2 is FYNNEI. The CDR3 spells CASSPLSGQEKLFF. DNA of the CDR3: TGTGCCAGCAGTCCTTTGTCAGGGCAGGAAAAACTGTTTTTT.

The chain has TRBV5-6 and TRBJ1-1; TRBD1 matches at 7 bases. Looked up from germline, CDR1 is SGHDT and CDR2 is YYEEEE. The CDR3 is made up of 15 amino acids. V lost 4 bases and J lost 3; bases outside the gene matches: 9. The CDR3 DNA is TGTGCCAGCAGCCAAATCGACAGGGAGGACACTGAAGCTTTCTTT. Encoded protein: CASSQIDREDTEAFF.

This rearrangement joins TRBV18 to TRBJ1-6, with 7 nucleotides matching TRBD1. The V and J ends lost 6 bases and 7 bases, in that order; junction bases with no gene match: 12. Germline loops: CDR1 KGHSH, CDR2 LQKENI. The CDR3 covers 16 residues. CDR3 DNA: TGTGCCAGCTCTCGTTCCGGGACAGCAAACAATTCACCCCTCCACTTT. Protein sequence: CASSRSGTANNSPLHF. Full variable domain (outside the CDR3, taken from reference TRBV18 and TRBJ1-6): NAGVMQNPRHLVRRRGQEARLRCSPMKGHSHVYWYRQLPEEGLKFMVYLQKENIIDESGMPKERFSAEFPKEGPSILRIQQVVRGDSAAYFCASSRSGTANNSPLHFGNGTRLTVT.

The gene calls are TRBV4-2 and TRBJ1-1, with TRBD1 as a possible D gene (6 bases). Per the germline V gene, CDR1 is LGHNA and CDR2 is YNFKEQ. The CDR3 runs 13 residues. The V gene lost 8 bases and the J gene lost 8 bases, with 18 bases spanning the gap. This CDR3 is CASGWGRGTEAFF. The CDR3 bases are TGTGCCAGCGGTTGGGGCAGGGGAACCGAAGCTTTCTTT.

This chain joins TRBV21-1 and TRBJ1-1; TRBD1, the table's D call, was not compared with the DNA. TRBV21-1 is a pseudogene locus. The CDR3 is 10 residues long. This CDR3 is CAKGVTEAFF. CDR3 nucleotides: TGTGCCAAAGGGGTTACTGAAGCTTTCTTT.

The V call is TRBV30, the J call TRBJ1-2; TRBD1 matches at 9 bases. Trimming took 3 bases from V and 8 from J; bases not matched to a gene: 10. CDR1 is GTSNPN and CDR2 is SVGIG in the germline V gene (reference sequence). The CDR3 has 14 residues. CDR3 in amino acids: CAWSEQGASRGYTF. CDR3 coding DNA: TGTGCCTGGAGCGAACAGGGGGCGTCTCGCGGCTACACCTTC.

This rearrangement joins TRBV19 to TRBJ1-1; no clear D. This CDR3 spans 13 amino acids. Germline loops: CDR1 LNHDA, CDR2 SQIVND (reference sequence). The ends were cut back, 1 base at V and 1 base at J, with 4 bases in the middle. The CDR3 nucleotides are TGTGCCAGTAGTATAGTGGCGAACACTGAAGCTTTCTTT. Its translation is CASSIVANTEAFF.

This clone has just a few counts. CDR3 nucleotide sequence: TGTGCCAGCAGCCACTCAGGGGGGAGCAATCAGCCCCAGCATTTT. The encoded protein is CASSHSGGSNQPQHF. This chain links TRBV3-1 (or the pseudogene TRBV3-2) with TRBJ1-5; TRBD1 matches at 7 bases. V was pared by 3 bases and J by 1 base, with 3 bases of the junction left unmatched. This CDR3 has 15 residues. In germline, CDR1 is LGHDT, CDR2 YNNKEL (reference sequence).

This sequence joins TRBV10-1 and TRBJ2-7, with 12 bases matching TRBD1. Germline trimming cut 6 bases from V and 4 bases from J; bases unmatched to any gene: 7. CDR3 size: 15 residues. CDR1 is WNHNN and CDR2 is SYGVQD in the germline V gene (reference sequence). The CDR3 DNA reads TGCGCCAGCAGGATAACGGGACAGGGGGCTTACGAGCAGTACTTC. Translating it yields CASRITGQGAYEQYF.

The CDR3 reads CASRPSGGNSYNEQFF. In DNA, the CDR3 is TGTGCCAGCCGGCCTAGCGGGGGGAACTCCTACAATGAGCAGTTCTTC. The J gene is TRBJ2-1, the V gene TRBV9; 11 nucleotides line up with TRBD2. The V gene end was trimmed by 7 bases and the J gene end by 0 bases; junction bases not matched to a gene: 6. Germline loops: CDR1 SGDLS, CDR2 YYNGEE. CDR3 length: 16 residues. Looking up the rest from reference TRBV9 and TRBJ2-1 gives the full variable domain: DSGVTQTPKHLITATGQRVTLRCSPRSGDLSVYWYQQSLDQGLQFLIQYYNGEERAKGNILERFSAQQFPDLHSELNLSSLELGDSALYFCASRPSGGNSYNEQFFGPGTRLTVL.